The 23 T cell receptor beta chains listed next were all sequenced from one sample in a study of blood T cell repertoires in COVID-19. Assay used: immunoSEQ multiplex PCR; TCRdb lists only in-frame clones, some missing. Seen here are some 200,000 clones, more than 80% observed once, and the top ten hold around 1.3%. What was sequenced was peripheral blood. Source of these receptors: a woman aged 30 to 39 with COVID-19, enrolled during active disease.

The rearrangement links TRBV19 to TRBJ2-7; 8 nucleotides match TRBD1. V lost 4 bases and J lost 6; bases outside the gene matches: 5. This CDR3 has 13 amino acids. Germline CDR1 LNHDA, CDR2 SQIVND (reference sequence). The CDR3 sequence: CASSTQTGGEQYF. In DNA form, the CDR3 reads TGTGCCAGTAGTACTCAAACAGGGGGCGAGCAGTACTTC.

This chain uses TRBV3-1 (or the pseudogene TRBV3-2) with TRBJ2-7; 8 bases match TRBD1. Germline trimming cut 4 bases from V and 3 bases from J; bases unmatched to any gene: 11. The CDR3 consists of 16 residues. Per germline, CDR1 LGHDT and CDR2 YNNKEL (reference sequence). This CDR3 is CASSPPRQGANYEQYF. The CDR3 nucleotides are TGTGCCAGCAGCCCTCCGAGGCAGGGGGCTAACTACGAGCAGTACTTC.

This clone was recorded once. CDR3 sequence: CASSPGLAGHSGANVLTF. The CDR3 DNA reads as TGTGCCAGCAGTCCCGGACTAGCGGGGCACTCTGGGGCCAACGTCCTGACTTTC. The chain combines TRBV28 with TRBJ2-6, with 12 bases matching TRBD2. In germline, CDR1 is MDHEN, CDR2 SYDVKM. CDR3 length equals 18 residues. Trimming removed 5 bases from V and 0 bases from J; junction bases left unmatched: 5.

V and J are TRBV7-6 and TRBJ1-2, with D perhaps TRBD1 (5 bases). Germline V CDR1 and CDR2: SGHVS, FNYEAQ. There are 18 residues in the CDR3. Trimming shortened V by 2 bases and J by 4 bases, and 23 bases separated the two germline ends. The CDR3 loop reads CASSLKPHGGRGGYGYTF. CDR3 sequence (DNA): TGTGCCAGCAGCTTAAAACCCCACGGGGGAAGGGGTGGCTATGGCTACACCTTC.

The rearrangement uses TRBV6-5 and TRBJ1-2; 10 bases agree with TRBD1. The germline V gene has CDR1 MNHEY and CDR2 SVGAGI. J gave up 5 bases and V 6 bases, and 6 bases lay outside the gene matches. The CDR3 is made up of 14 amino acids. The CDR3 protein is CASRVGQGVYGYTF. The DNA of the CDR3 is TGTGCCAGCAGGGTCGGACAGGGGGTATATGGCTACACCTTC.

This chain connects TRBV4-2 to TRBJ2-2; 8 nucleotides align to TRBD1. The CDR3 is 16 residues long. Trimming removed 3 bases from V and 0 bases from J; junction bases left unmatched: 3. CDR1 and CDR2 (germline): LGHNA, YNFKEQ. CDR3 sequence reads: CASSHRTGTNTGELFF. The CDR3 nucleotides read TGTGCCAGCAGCCATCGGACAGGGACGAACACCGGGGAGCTGTTTTTT.

The J gene is TRBJ2-5, the V gene TRBV7-9, with D hard to call. Trimming shortened V by 4 bases and J by 3 bases, and 6 bases separated the two germline ends. Germline V CDR1 and CDR2: SEHNR, FQNEAQ (reference sequence). CDR3 length equals 12 residues. CDR3 region: CASSYPEETQYF. The CDR3 DNA reads TGTGCCAGCAGCTACCCGGAAGAGACCCAGTACTTC.

This clone was recorded only once. The chain is built from TRBV29-1 and TRBJ2-3, with TRBD2 identical over 9 bases. With 0 bases clipped from V and 3 bases from J, the junction kept 10 bases outside the gene matches. This CDR3 spans 17 amino acids. Germline assignment: CDR1 SQVTM and CDR2 ANQGSEA. The CDR3 bases are TGCAGCGTTGAAGATTCCTGGAGCGGGGGGCATACAGATACGCAGTATTTT. Translating gives CSVEDSWSGGHTDTQYF.

J is TRBJ1-1 and V is TRBV19; 12 bases are shared with TRBD1. The CDR3 runs 15 residues. The V and J ends lost 1 base and 10 bases, in that order; junction bases with no gene match: 7. Germline V gene lookup returns CDR1 LNHDA and CDR2 SQIVND (reference sequence). CDR3 nucleotide sequence: TGTGCCAGTAGTATAGGCCCGGGACAGGGGGCGCGAGCTTTCTTT. Residues: CASSIGPGQGARAFF.

Only one count was recorded for this clone. The chain joins TRBV2 to TRBJ2-1; D remains ambiguous. There are 15 residues in the CDR3. Trimming cost V 7 bases and J 5 bases, with 18 bases left between them. Germline V gives CDR1 SNHLY, CDR2 FYNNEI. CDR3 loop: CASNPRLILNNEQFF. The CDR3, as DNA: TGTGCCAGCAATCCTAGATTGATACTTAACAATGAGCAGTTCTTC.

The chain carries TRBV27 and TRBJ1-4, with 8 nucleotides matching TRBD1. Germline V lookup: CDR1 MNHEY, CDR2 SMNVEV (reference sequence). With V trimmed by 5 bases and J by 5 bases, 13 bases remained unmatched. The CDR3 runs 17 residues. The CDR3 loop is CASSPRTGTGDNEKLFF. The CDR3, as DNA: TGTGCCAGCAGTCCCCGAACAGGGACAGGAGACAATGAAAAACTGTTTTTT.

The table lists this clone with a count of one. The chain employs TRBV19 and TRBJ2-2, with a possible D match to TRBD2 (6 bases). The CDR3 covers 13 residues. The germline V gene encodes CDR1 LNHDA and CDR2 SQIVND (reference sequence). Trimming removed 3 bases at V and 4 bases at J, with 6 bases between. Here the CDR3 DNA reads TGTGCCAGTAGTATCGGGGGCACCGGGGAGCTGTTTTTT. Translated: CASSIGGTGELFF.

This chain links TRBV5-6 with TRBJ1-2; D is ambiguous. V lost 1 base and J 4 bases, leaving 17 bases between the germline ends. The CDR3 spans 16 residues. CDR1 is SGHDT, CDR2 YYEEEE, per germline. CDR3 amino acids: CASSLLADGRLYGYTF. The CDR3 coding sequence is TGTGCCAGCAGCTTGTTGGCGGATGGGAGGCTCTATGGCTACACCTTC. The complete variable domain, with remaining parts taken from reference TRBV5-6 and TRBJ1-2, reads DAGVTQSPTHLIKTRGQQVTLRCSPKSGHDTVSWYQQALGQGPQFIFQYYEEEERQRGNFPDRFSGHQFPNYSSELNVNALLLGDSALYLCASSLLADGRLYGYTFGSGTRLTVV.

This clone showed up just a few times. Other DNA sequences in the same sample also yield this CDR3. The V gene is TRBV11-2, the J gene TRBJ2-7; D call uncertain. With 4 bases removed from V and 2 bases from J, the gap between germline ends came to 9 bases. Germline CDR1 and CDR2: SGHAT and FQNNGV. The CDR3 is 13 residues long. For the CDR3, the DNA is TGTGCCAGCAGCTACACCCTAGCCTACGAGCAGTACTTC. It specifies CASSYTLAYEQYF.

In DNA form, the CDR3 reads TGTGCCAGTAGTCAGGGACAGGGGGCGTTAGATGAGCAGTTCTTC. The encoded protein is CASSQGQGALDEQFF. J is TRBJ2-1 and V is TRBV19; TRBD1 aligns across 12 bases. The CDR3 covers 15 residues. Per the germline V gene, CDR1 is LNHDA and CDR2 is SQIVND (reference sequence). J gave up 8 bases and V 5 bases, and 7 bases lay outside the gene matches.

The rearrangement links TRBV9 to TRBJ1-3; the match to TRBD1 covers 7 bases. The CDR3 has 14 amino acids. The V gene end was trimmed by 4 bases and the J gene end by 3 bases; junction bases not matched to a gene: 4. The germline CDR1 and CDR2 sequences are SGDLS and YYNGEE. The CDR3 region is CASSPGTVGNTIYF. The CDR3 bases are TGTGCCAGCAGCCCCGGGACAGTTGGAAACACCATATATTTT.

The chain employs TRBV28 and TRBJ1-4; no clear D. V lost 6 bases and J lost 7, with 12 bases in between. In germline, CDR1 is MDHEN, CDR2 SYDVKM. The CDR3 extends over 13 amino acids. CDR3 nucleotide sequence: TGTGCCAGCAGGGCGGGCGGTGGTGAAAAACTGTTTTTT. Protein: CASRAGGGEKLFF.

The CDR3 sequence: CASSPGQGLGPLEQYF. CDR3 in DNA: TGTGCCAGTAGCCCAGGGCAGGGACTGGGCCCACTCGAGCAGTACTTC. The chain joins TRBV19 to TRBJ2-7, with D possibly TRBD2 on 6 matching bases. CDR1 LNHDA and CDR2 SQIVND come from the germline V gene (reference sequence). CDR3 size: 16 residues. Trimming took 6 bases from V and 6 from J, leaving 24 bases between them.

The chain carries TRBV6-2 or TRBV6-3 and TRBJ2-7, with D unclear. The V end was cut by 4 bases, the J end by 5 bases, with 6 bases between. CDR1 MNHEY and CDR2 SVGEGT come from the germline V gene. The CDR3 covers 11 residues. The CDR3 protein is CASSSFDEQYF. The CDR3 nucleotides read TGTGCCAGCAGTTCCTTCGACGAGCAGTACTTC.

The chain has TRBV9 and TRBJ2-6, with D unresolved. Germline CDR1 and CDR2: SGDLS and YYNGEE. Trimming cost V 0 bases and J 0 bases, with 10 bases left between them. The CDR3 consists of 17 residues. The CDR3 is CASSVDPVNSGANVLTF. The DNA for the CDR3 is TGTGCCAGCAGCGTAGACCCAGTTAACTCTGGGGCCAACGTCCTGACTTTC.

In this sample, this clone turned up once. The gene calls are TRBV18 and TRBJ2-3; 10 nucleotides agree with TRBD2. J gave up 6 bases and V 1 base, and 13 bases lay outside the gene matches. CDR3 length: 18 amino acids. Germline CDR1 is KGHSH and CDR2 is LQKENI. In DNA, the CDR3 is TGTGCCAGCTCACCACTCTTTACTAGCGGGACCACGGGTGATACGCAGTATTTT. It is translated as CASSPLFTSGTTGDTQYF.

V and J are TRBV7-5 and TRBJ2-7; TRBD1 is taken as the D call from the table, unchecked against the DNA. TRBV7-5 represents a pseudogene. There are 14 residues in the CDR3. This CDR3 is CVRTMDRGSYEQYF. The CDR3, as DNA: TGTGTCAGAACCATGGACAGGGGGTCCTACGAGCAGTACTTC.

This chain uses TRBV9 with TRBJ2-6; D perhaps matches TRBD1 (6 bases). Germline values: CDR1 SGDLS, CDR2 YYNGEE. The V and J ends lost 0 bases and 0 bases respectively, with 19 bases between them. This CDR3 has 20 residues. CDR3 sequence reads: CASSVARQGTINSGANVLTF. CDR3 DNA: TGTGCCAGCAGCGTAGCTCGGCAGGGGACAATTAACTCTGGGGCCAACGTCCTGACTTTC.